The T cell receptor beta chain described here comes from a study of CD8+CD57+ T cells in acquired aplastic anemia. The overall study: When averaged, DNA from sorted CD4+ and CD8+ cells came to approximately 3.2 ug. Broader study findings: Comparison of patients with controls identified almost 30 shared CD8+ CDR3 sequences.

This clonotype has a count of ten or more. No antigen is known for it. Profiles of TCR beta VDJ and CDR3 were generated from a genomic DNA template. TCRdb ran MiXCR on the reads and lists one entry per CDR3 protein. This sample yields under 200,000 distinct CDR3 sequences, of which 45% to 55% are seen a single time; roughly 29% belongs to the top ten. An expansion of CD8+CD57+ cells by flow cytometry had been shown in patients chosen for sequencing. Every one of the patients had aplastic anemia (severe, acquired). Sampling of blood occurred while the patients had still received no therapy. Trimming at V came to 3 bases and at J to 3 bases, leaving 12 bases not matched to a gene. The CDR3 is 16 amino acids. Germline V gene sequence: CDR1 SQVTM, CDR2 ANQGSEA.

Sequencing used sorted CD4+, CD8+, or CD8+CD57+ T cells (not recorded which) from PBMCs. This receptor was obtained from a human donor with aplastic anemia. This chain joins TRBV29-1 and TRBJ2-7; TRBD2 agrees at 9 bases. CDR3 nucleotide sequence: TGCAGCGTTGATAATCCGACCGGGACTAGCAGCTACGAGCAGTACTTC. It yields the protein CSVDNPTGTSSYEQYF.